One and the same sample provided the 17 T cell receptor beta chains below, sequenced in a study of human T cells and chemical hapten exposure. Sample time point: pre-sensitization, week 0. Treatment of the sample: therapeutic diphenylcyclopropenone sensitization with weekly scalp DPC. TCRdb re-called the RACE reads with MiXCR, one entry per CDR3 protein. Of fewer than 70,000 distinct CDR3 sequences listed, 9.5% to 13% are singletons. Sample: whole blood, taken in connection with sensitization to the hapten diphenylcyclopropenone (DPC). All receptors derive from a woman aged 50 to 60 with alopecia areata. Some clones in this sample may be carry-over from other donors' samples.

V gene TRBV30 combines with J gene TRBJ2-7; 8 bases are a match to TRBD1. This CDR3 spans 13 amino acids. V gave up 3 bases and J gave up 2 bases; unmatched junction bases: 3. Germline CDR1 is GTSNPN and CDR2 is SVGIG (reference sequence). The CDR3 DNA reads as TGTGCCTGGAGAAACAGGGGGGCCTACGAGCAGTACTTC. Translated: CAWRNRGAYEQYF.

The rearrangement joins TRBV25-1 to TRBJ1-6, with D unclear. The germline V and J ends were trimmed by 0 bases and 10 bases, with 7 bases remaining between them. Germline V gives CDR1 MGHDK, CDR2 SYGVNS. The CDR3 extends over 13 amino acids. In nucleotides, the CDR3 is TGTGCCAGCAGTGAATATGTCGGCTCACCCCTCCACTTT. It codes for CASSEYVGSPLHF.

This chain connects TRBV14 to TRBJ1-1; D call uncertain. The CDR3 extends over 16 amino acids. With 4 bases removed from V and 4 bases from J, the gap between germline ends came to 19 bases. Germline V gene lookup returns CDR1 SGHDN and CDR2 FVKESK. The CDR3 DNA follows: TGTGCCAGCAGCCGACTCAGATCAGATTCGGGCACTGAAGCTTTCTTT. This encodes CASSRLRSDSGTEAFF.

This chain joins TRBV28 and TRBJ1-5; TRBD1 aligns across 8 bases. The CDR3 loop spans 15 amino acids. From germline, CDR1 is MDHEN and CDR2 SYDVKM. V was clipped by 6 bases and J by 5 bases; unmatched bases: 9. Here the CDR3 reads CASSSLIQGDQPQHF. In nucleotides, the CDR3 is TGTGCCAGCAGCTCACTAATACAGGGGGATCAGCCCCAGCATTTT.

This clonotype occurred a few times. The V gene is TRBV30, the J gene TRBJ1-4; no reliable D call. Germline V gene data show CDR1 as GTSNPN and CDR2 as SVGIG (reference sequence). The CDR3 totals 12 residues. V gave up 1 base and J gave up 5 bases, with 5 bases separating them. The CDR3 region is CAWSAPNEKLFF. The CDR3 nucleotides are TGTGCCTGGAGTGCGCCAAATGAAAAACTGTTTTTT.

The chain links TRBV29-1 to TRBJ2-2; D ambiguous. This CDR3 comprises 12 residues. Trimming removed 0 bases from V and 6 bases from J, with 5 bases in between. Germline V CDR1 and CDR2: SQVTM, ANQGSEA. The CDR3 DNA reads as TGCAGCGTTGAAGATTGGGCCGGGGAGCTGTTTTTT. It is translated as CSVEDWAGELFF.

The sample holds many counts of this clonotype. The CDR3: CASSWRADTIYF. CDR3 nucleotides: TGTGCCAGCAGCTGGAGGGCAGACACCATATATTTT. The chain uses TRBV12-3 or TRBV12-4 and TRBJ1-3; D unresolved. V was cut by 6 bases and J by 8 bases, with 11 bases left in between. The CDR3 runs 12 residues.

The CDR3 DNA reads as TGTGCCAGCAGCGTCTCCGTAGGGCCGCAGAACGAGCAGTACTTC. It is translated as CASSVSVGPQNEQYF. The V and J genes are TRBV7-2 and TRBJ2-7; no definite D call. V lost 5 bases, J lost 5 bases, and 19 bases lay in between. Germline assignment: CDR1 SGHTA and CDR2 FQGNSA. This CDR3 is built from 15 residues.

The CDR3 sequence: CASAGPSYEQYF. The CDR3 coding sequence is TGTGCCAGTGCGGGTCCCTCCTACGAGCAGTACTTC. The chain is built from TRBV12-3 or TRBV12-4 and TRBJ2-7, with D perhaps TRBD2 (5 bases). V lost 9 bases and J 0 bases, leaving 9 bases between the germline ends. This CDR3 contains 12 residues.

This clonotype has at least ten counts. V is TRBV29-1 and J is TRBJ1-1; D is uncertain. CDR1 is SQVTM and CDR2 is ANQGSEA in the germline V gene. Trimming removed 1 base from V and 1 base from J, with 13 bases in between. This CDR3 is built from 15 residues. The DNA of the CDR3 is TGCAGCGTTGAAGCCCTGTCCAGCGGGAACACTGAAGCTTTCTTT. It specifies CSVEALSSGNTEAFF.

This clonotype showed up just once. The J gene is TRBJ2-7, the V gene TRBV9, with 7 positions matching TRBD2. Germline lookup yields CDR1 SGDLS and CDR2 YYNGEE. CDR3 size: 14 residues. Trimming removed 6 bases from V and 1 base from J; junction bases left unmatched: 7. The DNA for the CDR3 is TGTGCCAGCAACGAGCGGGGAGGGTCCTACGAGCAGTACTTC. It yields the protein CASNERGGSYEQYF.

This clonotype was observed a handful of times. The chain recombines TRBV28 with TRBJ2-3, with D uncertain. The ends were cut back, 7 bases at V and 4 bases at J, with 6 bases in the middle. Germline V lookup: CDR1 MDHEN, CDR2 SYDVKM. This CDR3 region has 11 residues. The CDR3 spells CASTNADTQYF. The CDR3 nucleotides read TGTGCCAGCACCAACGCAGATACGCAGTATTTT.

This clonotype was counted many times. The rearrangement joins TRBV2 to TRBJ2-4; TRBD1 aligns across 8 bases. There are 14 residues in the CDR3. The ends lost 7 bases at V and 9 bases at J; junction bases unmatched: 11. Per germline, CDR1 SNHLY and CDR2 FYNNEI. CDR3: CASTRTGSFGIQYF. CDR3 coding DNA: TGTGCCAGCACCCGGACAGGGTCTTTCGGCATTCAGTACTTC.

This clonotype occurred a few times. V gene TRBV28 combines with J gene TRBJ2-2; no definite D call. Looked up from germline, CDR1 is MDHEN and CDR2 is SYDVKM. V lost 7 bases and J lost 3, with 6 bases in between. CDR3 size: 12 residues. The CDR3 DNA reads TGTGCCAGCAATGTTGACACCGGGGAGCTGTTTTTT. Translating it yields CASNVDTGELFF.

This chain joins TRBV7-9 and TRBJ2-2; D may be TRBD2 (5 bases). V lost 5 bases and J 6 bases, leaving 19 bases between the germline ends. The CDR3 spans 16 residues. Germline loops: CDR1 SEHNR, CDR2 FQNEAQ (reference sequence). CDR3 in DNA: TGTGCCAGCAGCGCTTCGAGGGCCCAGACCCCCGGGGAGCTGTTTTTT. This gives the protein CASSASRAQTPGELFF. The full variable domain, with the rest looked up from reference TRBV7-9 and TRBJ2-2, is DTGVSQNPRHKITKRGQNVTFRCDPISEHNRLYWYRQTLGQGPEFLTYFQNEAQLEKSRLLSDRFSAERPKGSFSTLEIQRTEQGDSAMYLCASSASRAQTPGELFFGEGSRLTVL.

This clonotype was recorded at least ten times. The genes are TRBV5-1 and TRBJ2-2, with TRBD1 matching 8 bases. CDR1 and CDR2 (germline): SGHRS, YFSETQ. The CDR3 runs 13 residues. The V gene end was trimmed by 10 bases and the J gene end by 2 bases; junction bases not matched to a gene: 4. DNA for the CDR3: TGCGCCGGCGGGACAGGCAACACCGGGGAGCTGTTTTTT. The encoded protein is CAGGTGNTGELFF.

The gene calls are TRBV20-1 and TRBJ2-4, with a weak D call TRBD2 (5 bases). Trimming shortened V by 3 bases and J by 11 bases, and 11 bases separated the two germline ends. This CDR3 is 11 amino acids long. Germline CDR1 reads DFQATT; CDR2 reads SNEGSKA (reference sequence). The CDR3 reads CSASPAGFQYF. The CDR3 DNA sequence: TGCAGTGCTAGCCCGGCGGGTTTTCAGTACTTC.